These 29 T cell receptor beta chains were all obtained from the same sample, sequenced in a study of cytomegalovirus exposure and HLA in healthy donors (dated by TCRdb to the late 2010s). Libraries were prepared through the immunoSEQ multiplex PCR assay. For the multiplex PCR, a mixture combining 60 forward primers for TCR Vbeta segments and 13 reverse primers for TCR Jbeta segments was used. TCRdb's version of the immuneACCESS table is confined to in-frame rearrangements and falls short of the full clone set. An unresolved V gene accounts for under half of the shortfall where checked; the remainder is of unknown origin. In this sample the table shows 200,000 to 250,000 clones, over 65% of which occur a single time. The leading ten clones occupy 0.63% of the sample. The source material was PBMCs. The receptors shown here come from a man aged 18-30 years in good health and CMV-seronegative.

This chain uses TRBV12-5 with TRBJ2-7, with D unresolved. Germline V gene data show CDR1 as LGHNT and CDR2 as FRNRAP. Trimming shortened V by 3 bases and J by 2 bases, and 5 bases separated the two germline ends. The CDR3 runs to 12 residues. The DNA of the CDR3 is TGTGCTAGTGGTTTTGCGGCCTACGAGCAGTACTTC. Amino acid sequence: CASGFAAYEQYF.

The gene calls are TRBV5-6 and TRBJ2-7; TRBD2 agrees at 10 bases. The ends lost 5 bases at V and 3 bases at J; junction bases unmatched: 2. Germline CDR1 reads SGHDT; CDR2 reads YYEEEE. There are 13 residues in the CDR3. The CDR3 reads CASRPSGSYEQYF. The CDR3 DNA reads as TGTGCCAGCAGACCTAGCGGGAGCTACGAGCAGTACTTC.

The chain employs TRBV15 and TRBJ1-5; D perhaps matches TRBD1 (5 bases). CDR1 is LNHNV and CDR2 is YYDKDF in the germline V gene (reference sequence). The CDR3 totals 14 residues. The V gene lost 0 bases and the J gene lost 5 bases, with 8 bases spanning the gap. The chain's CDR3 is CATSRDKGYQPQHF. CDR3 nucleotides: TGTGCCACCAGCAGAGATAAGGGGTATCAGCCCCAGCATTTT.

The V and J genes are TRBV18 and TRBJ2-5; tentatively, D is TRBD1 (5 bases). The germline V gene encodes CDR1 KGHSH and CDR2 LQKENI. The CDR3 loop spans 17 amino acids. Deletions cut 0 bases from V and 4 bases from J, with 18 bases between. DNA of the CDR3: TGTGCCAGCTCACCACCGGGGCTCCAGGGTCAGGGAGAGACCCAGTACTTC. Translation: CASSPPGLQGQGETQYF.

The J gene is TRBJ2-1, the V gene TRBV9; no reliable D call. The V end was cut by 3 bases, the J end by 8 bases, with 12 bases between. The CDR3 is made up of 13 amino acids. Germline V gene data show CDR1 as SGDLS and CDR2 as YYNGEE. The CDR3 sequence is CASSGPVRDEQFF. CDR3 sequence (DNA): TGTGCCAGCAGCGGCCCTGTTCGAGATGAGCAGTTCTTC.

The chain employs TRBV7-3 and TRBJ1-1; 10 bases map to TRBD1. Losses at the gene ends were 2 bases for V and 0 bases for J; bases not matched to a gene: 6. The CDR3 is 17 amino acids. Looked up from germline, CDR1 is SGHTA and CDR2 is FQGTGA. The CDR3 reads CASSLLLGQGVNTEAFF. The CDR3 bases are TGTGCCAGCAGCTTATTGTTAGGACAGGGGGTGAACACTGAAGCTTTCTTT. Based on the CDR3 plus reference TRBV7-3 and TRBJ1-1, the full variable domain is GAGVSQTPSNKVTEKGKYVELRCDPISGHTALYWYRQSLGQGPEFLIYFQGTGAADDSGLPNDRFFAVRPEGSVSTLKIQRTERGDSAVYLCASSLLLGQGVNTEAFFGQGTRLTVV.

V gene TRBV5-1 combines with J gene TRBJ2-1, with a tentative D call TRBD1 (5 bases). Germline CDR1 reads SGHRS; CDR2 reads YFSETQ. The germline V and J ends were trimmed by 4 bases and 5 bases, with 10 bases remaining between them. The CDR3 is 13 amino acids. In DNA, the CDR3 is TGCGCCAGCAGCCTGACAGCCCACAATGAGCAGTTCTTC. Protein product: CASSLTAHNEQFF. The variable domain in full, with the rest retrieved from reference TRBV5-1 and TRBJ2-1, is KAGVTQTPRYLIKTRGQQVTLSCSPISGHRSVSWYQQTPGQGLQFLFEYFSETQRNKGNFPGRFSGRQFSNSRSEMNVSTLELGDSALYLCASSLTAHNEQFFGPGTRLTVL.

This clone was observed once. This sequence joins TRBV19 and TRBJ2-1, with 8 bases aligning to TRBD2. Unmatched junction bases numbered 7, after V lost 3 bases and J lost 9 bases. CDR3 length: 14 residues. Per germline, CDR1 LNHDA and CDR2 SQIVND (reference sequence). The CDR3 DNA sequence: TGTGCCAGTAGTATCCCGGGACTAGTCAGTGAGCAGTTCTTC. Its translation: CASSIPGLVSEQFF.

CDR3 protein: CASSVAQGQGYGYTF. DNA for the CDR3: TGTGCCAGCAGCGTAGCCCAGGGCCAAGGCTATGGCTACACCTTC. The gene calls are TRBV9 and TRBJ1-2; possible D gene TRBD1, 5 bases. Germline CDR1 SGDLS, CDR2 YYNGEE. Trimming took 0 bases from V and 4 from J, leaving 13 bases between them. This CDR3 is 15 amino acids long.

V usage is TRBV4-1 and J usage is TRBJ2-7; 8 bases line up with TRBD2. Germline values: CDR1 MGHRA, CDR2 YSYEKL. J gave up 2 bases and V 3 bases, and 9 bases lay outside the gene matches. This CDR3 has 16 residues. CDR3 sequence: CASSHNGVAGTYEQYF. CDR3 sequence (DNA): TGCGCCAGCAGCCACAACGGGGTAGCGGGGACCTACGAGCAGTACTTC.

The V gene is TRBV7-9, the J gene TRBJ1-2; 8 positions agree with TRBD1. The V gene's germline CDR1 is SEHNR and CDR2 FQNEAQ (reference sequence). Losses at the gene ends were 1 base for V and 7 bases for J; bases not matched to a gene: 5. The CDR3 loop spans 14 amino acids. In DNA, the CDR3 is TGTGCCAGCAGCTTAGGGCAGGGGGCGCGTGGCTACACCTTC. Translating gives CASSLGQGARGYTF. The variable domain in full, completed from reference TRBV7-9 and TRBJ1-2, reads DTGVSQNPRHKITKRGQNVTFRCDPISEHNRLYWYRQTLGQGPEFLTYFQNEAQLEKSRLLSDRFSAERPKGSFSTLEIQRTEQGDSAMYLCASSLGQGARGYTFGSGTRLTVV.

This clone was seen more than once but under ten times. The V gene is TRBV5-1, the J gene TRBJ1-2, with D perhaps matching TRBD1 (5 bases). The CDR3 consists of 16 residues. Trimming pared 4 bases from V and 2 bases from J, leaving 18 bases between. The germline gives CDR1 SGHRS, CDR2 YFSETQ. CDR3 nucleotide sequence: TGCGCCAGCAGCCCTGATCTGGGGGGTTCGAACTATGGCTACACCTTC. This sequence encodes CASSPDLGGSNYGYTF.

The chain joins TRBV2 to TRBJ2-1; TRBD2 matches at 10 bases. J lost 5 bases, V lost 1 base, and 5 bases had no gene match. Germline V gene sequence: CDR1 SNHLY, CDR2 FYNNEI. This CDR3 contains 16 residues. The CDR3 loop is CASSEGWLAGDNEQFF. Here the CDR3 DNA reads TGTGCCAGCAGTGAAGGTTGGCTAGCGGGAGACAATGAGCAGTTCTTC.

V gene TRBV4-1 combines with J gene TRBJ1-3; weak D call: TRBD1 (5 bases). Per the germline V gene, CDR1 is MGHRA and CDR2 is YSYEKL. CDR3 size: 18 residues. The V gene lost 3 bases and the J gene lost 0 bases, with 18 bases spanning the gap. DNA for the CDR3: TGCGCCAGCAGCCAGGGAAGAGCACGGGGGAACTCTGGAAACACCATATATTTT. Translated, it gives CASSQGRARGNSGNTIYF.

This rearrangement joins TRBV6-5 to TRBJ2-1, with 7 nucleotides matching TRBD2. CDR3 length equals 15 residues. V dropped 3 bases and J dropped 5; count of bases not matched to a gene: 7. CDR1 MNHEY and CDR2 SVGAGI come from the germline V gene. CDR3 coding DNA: TGTGCCAGCAGTTATGACCCGGGGACTAACAATGAGCAGTTCTTC. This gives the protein CASSYDPGTNNEQFF.

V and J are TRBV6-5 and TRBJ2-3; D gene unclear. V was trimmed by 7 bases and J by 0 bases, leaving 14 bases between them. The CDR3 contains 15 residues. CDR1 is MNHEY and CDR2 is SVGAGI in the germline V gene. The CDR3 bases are TGTGCCAGCACCAATGACTTTTATAGCACAGATACGCAGTATTTT. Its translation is CASTNDFYSTDTQYF.

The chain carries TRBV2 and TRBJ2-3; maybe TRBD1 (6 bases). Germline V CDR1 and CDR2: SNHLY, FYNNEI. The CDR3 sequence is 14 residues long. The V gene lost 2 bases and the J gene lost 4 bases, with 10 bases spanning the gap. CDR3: CASSELGGPDTQYF. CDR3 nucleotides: TGTGCCAGCAGTGAATTAGGGGGTCCAGATACGCAGTATTTT.

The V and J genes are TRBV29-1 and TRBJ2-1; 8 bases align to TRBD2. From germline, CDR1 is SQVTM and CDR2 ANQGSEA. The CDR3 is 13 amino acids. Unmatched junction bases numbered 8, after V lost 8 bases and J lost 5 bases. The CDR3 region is CSSGGNDHNEQFF. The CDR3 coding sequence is TGCAGCTCGGGGGGGAACGACCACAATGAGCAGTTCTTC.

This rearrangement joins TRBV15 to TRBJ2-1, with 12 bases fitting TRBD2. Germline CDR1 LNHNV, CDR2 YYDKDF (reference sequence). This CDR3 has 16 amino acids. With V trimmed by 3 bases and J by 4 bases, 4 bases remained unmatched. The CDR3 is CATSSTTSGRYNEQFF. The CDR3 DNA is TGTGCCACCAGCAGTACCACTAGCGGGAGGTACAATGAGCAGTTCTTC.

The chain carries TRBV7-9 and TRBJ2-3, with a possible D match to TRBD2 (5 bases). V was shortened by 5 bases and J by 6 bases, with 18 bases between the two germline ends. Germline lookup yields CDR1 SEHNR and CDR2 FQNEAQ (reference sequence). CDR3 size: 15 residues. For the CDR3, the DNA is TGTGCCAGCAGCCCAGTTTACGGGAAATCGGATACGCAGTATTTT. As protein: CASSPVYGKSDTQYF.

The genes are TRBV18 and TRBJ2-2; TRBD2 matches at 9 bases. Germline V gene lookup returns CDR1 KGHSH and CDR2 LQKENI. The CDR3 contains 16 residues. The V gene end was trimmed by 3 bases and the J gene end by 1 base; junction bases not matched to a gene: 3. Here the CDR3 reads CASSPPSGMNTGELFF. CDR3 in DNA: TGTGCCAGCTCACCCCCTAGCGGGATGAACACCGGGGAGCTGTTTTTT.

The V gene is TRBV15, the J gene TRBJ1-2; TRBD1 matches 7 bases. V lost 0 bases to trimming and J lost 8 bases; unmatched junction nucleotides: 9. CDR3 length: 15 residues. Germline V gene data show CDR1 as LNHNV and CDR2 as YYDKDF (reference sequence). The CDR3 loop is CATSREVDRAEGYTF. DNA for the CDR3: TGTGCCACCAGCAGAGAGGTTGACAGGGCGGAAGGCTACACCTTC.

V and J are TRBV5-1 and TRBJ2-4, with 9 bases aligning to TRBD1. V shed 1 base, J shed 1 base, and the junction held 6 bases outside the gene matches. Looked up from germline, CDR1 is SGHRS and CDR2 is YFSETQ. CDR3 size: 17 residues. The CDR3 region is CASSLTGGVQAKNIQYF. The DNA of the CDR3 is TGCGCCAGCAGCTTGACAGGGGGCGTTCAGGCCAAAAACATTCAGTACTTC.

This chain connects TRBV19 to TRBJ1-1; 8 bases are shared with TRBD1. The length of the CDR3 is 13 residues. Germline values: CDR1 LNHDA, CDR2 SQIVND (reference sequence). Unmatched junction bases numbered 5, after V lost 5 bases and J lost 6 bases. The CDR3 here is CASSPGTGAEAFF. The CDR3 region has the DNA TGTGCCAGTAGTCCAGGGACAGGTGCTGAAGCTTTCTTT.

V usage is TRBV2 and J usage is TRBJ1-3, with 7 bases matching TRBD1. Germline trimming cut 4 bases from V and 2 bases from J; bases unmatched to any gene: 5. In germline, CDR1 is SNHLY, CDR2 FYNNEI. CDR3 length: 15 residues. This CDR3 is CASSVYRGTGNTIYF. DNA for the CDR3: TGTGCCAGCAGTGTATACAGGGGCACTGGAAACACCATATATTTT. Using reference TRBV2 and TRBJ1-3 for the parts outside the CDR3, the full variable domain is EPEVTQTPSHQVTQMGQEVILRCVPISNHLYFYWYRQILGQKVEFLVSFYNNEISEKSEIFDDQFSVERPDGSNFTLKIRSTKLEDSAMYFCASSVYRGTGNTIYFGEGSWLTVV.

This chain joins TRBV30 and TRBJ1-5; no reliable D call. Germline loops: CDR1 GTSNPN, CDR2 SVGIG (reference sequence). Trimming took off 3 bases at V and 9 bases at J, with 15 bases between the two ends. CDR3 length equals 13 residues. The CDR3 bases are TGTGCCTGGAGGCCCGGGTATTATGGGCCCCAGCATTTT. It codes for CAWRPGYYGPQHF. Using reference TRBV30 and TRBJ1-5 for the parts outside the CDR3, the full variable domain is SQTIHQWPATLVQPVGSPLSLECTVEGTSNPNLYWYRQAAGRGLQLLFYSVGIGQISSEVPQNLSASRPQDRQFILSSKKLLLSDSGFYLCAWRPGYYGPQHFGDGTRLSIL.

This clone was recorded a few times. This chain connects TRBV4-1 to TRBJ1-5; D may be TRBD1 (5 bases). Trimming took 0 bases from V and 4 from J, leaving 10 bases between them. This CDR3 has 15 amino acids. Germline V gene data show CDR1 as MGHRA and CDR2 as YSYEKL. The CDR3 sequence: CASSQDRAGNQPQHF. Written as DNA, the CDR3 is TGCGCCAGCAGCCAAGATCGTGCAGGGAATCAGCCCCAGCATTTT.

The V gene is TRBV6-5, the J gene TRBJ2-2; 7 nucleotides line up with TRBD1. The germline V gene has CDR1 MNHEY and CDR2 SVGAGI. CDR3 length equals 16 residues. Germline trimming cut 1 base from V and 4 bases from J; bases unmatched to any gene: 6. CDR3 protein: CASSYYRGESTGELFF. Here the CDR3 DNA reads TGTGCCAGCAGTTACTACAGGGGTGAGAGCACCGGGGAGCTGTTTTTT.

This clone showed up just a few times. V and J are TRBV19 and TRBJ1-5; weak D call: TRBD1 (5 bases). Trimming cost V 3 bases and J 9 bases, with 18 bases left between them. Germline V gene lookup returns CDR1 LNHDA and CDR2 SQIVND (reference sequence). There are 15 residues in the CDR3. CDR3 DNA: TGTGCCAGTAGTATTTGGCAGGGATGGGTTCGGCCCCAGCATTTT. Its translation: CASSIWQGWVRPQHF.